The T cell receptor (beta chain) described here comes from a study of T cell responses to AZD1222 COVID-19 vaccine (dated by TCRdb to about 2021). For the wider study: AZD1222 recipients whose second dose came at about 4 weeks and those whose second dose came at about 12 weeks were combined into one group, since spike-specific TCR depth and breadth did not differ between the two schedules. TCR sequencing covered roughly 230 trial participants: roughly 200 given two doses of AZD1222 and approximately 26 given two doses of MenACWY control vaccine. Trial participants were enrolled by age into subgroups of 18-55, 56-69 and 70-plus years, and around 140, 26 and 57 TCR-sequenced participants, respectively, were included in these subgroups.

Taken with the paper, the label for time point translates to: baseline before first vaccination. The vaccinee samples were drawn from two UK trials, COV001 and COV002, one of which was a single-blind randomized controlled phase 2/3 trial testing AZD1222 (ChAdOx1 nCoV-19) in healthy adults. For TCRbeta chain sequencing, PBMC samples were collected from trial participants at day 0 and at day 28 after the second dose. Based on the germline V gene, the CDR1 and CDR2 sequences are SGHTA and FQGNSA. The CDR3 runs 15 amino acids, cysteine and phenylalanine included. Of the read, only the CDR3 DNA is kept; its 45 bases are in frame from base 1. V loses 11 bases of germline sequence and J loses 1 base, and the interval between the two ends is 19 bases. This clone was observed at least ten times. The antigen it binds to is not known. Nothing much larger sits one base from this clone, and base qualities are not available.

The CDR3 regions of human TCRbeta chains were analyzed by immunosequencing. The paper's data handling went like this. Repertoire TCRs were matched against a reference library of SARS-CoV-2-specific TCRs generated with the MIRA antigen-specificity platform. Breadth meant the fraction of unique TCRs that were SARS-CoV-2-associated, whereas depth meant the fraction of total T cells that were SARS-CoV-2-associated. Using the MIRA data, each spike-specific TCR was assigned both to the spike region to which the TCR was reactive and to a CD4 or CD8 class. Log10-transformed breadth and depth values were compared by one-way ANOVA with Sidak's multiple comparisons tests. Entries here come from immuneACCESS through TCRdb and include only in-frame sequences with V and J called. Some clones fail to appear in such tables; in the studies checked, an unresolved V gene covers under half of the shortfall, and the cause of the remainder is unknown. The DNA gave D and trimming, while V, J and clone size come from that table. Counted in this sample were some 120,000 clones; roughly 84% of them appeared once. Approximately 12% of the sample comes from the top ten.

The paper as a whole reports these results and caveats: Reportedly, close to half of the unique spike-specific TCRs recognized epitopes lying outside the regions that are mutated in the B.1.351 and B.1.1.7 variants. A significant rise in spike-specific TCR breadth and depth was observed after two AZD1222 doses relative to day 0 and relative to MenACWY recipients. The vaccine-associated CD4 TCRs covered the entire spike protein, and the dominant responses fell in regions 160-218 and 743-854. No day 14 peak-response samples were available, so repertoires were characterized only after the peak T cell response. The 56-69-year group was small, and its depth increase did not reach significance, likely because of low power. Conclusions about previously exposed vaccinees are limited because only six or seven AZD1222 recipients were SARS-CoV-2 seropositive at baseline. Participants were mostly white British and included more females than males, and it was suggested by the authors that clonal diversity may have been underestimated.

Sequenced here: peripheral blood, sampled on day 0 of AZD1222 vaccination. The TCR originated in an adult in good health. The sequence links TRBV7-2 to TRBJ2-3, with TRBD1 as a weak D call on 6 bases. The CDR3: CAAKTLGGGTDTQYF. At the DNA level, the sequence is TGTGCCGCGAAGACACTAGGGGGAGGCACAGATACGCAGTATTTT.